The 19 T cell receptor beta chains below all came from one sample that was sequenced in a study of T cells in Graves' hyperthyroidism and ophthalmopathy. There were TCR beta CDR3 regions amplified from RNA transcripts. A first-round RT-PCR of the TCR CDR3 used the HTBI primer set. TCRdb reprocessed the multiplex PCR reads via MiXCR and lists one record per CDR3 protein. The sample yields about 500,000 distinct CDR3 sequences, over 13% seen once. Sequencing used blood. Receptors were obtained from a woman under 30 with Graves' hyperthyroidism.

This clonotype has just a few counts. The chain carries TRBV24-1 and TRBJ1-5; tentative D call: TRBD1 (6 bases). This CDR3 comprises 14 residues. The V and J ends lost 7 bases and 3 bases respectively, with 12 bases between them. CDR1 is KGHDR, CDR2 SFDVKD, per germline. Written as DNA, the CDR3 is TGTGCCACCAGCGAGGGGGGTTCCAATCAGCCCCAGCATTTT. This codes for CATSEGGSNQPQHF.

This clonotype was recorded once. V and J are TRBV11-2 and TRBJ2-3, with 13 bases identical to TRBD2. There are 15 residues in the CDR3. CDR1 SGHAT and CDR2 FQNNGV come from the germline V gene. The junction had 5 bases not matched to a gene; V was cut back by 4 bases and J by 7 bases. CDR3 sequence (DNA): TGTGCCAGCAGCTCGGGACTAGCGGGACCAAATACGCAGTATTTT. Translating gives CASSSGLAGPNTQYF.

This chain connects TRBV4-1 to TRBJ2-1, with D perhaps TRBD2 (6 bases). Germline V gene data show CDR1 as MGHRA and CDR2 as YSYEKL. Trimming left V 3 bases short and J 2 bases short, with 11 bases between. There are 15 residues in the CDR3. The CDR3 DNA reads TGCGCCAGCAGCCAGGGGCGGGGCCCCTACAATGAGCAGTTCTTC. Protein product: CASSQGRGPYNEQFF.

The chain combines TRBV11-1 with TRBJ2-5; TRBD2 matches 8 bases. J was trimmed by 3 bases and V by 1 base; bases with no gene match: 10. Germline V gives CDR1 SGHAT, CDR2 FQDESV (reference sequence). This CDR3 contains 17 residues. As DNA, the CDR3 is TGTGCCAGCAGCTTAGGCCCACTAGCGGATCACAAAGAGACCCAGTACTTC. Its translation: CASSLGPLADHKETQYF.

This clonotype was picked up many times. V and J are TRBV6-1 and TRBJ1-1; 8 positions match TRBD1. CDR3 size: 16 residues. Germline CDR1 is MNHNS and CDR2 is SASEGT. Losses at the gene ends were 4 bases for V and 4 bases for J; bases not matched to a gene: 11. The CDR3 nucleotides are TGTGCCAGCAGTGGTTCGCAGGGGGCGAAGGGCACTGAAGCTTTCTTT. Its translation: CASSGSQGAKGTEAFF.

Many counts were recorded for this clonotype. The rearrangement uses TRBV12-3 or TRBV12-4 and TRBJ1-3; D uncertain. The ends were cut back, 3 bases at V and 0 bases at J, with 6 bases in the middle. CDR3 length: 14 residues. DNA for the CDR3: TGTGCCAGCAGTTTTTCCGGCTCTGGAAACACCATATATTTT. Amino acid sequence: CASSFSGSGNTIYF.

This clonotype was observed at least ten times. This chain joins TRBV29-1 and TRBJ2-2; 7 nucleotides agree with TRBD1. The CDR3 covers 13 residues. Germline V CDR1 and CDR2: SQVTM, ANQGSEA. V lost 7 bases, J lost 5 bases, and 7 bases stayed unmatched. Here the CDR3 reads CSATGVGTGELFF. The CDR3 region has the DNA TGCAGCGCAACAGGGGTCGGGACCGGGGAGCTGTTTTTT.

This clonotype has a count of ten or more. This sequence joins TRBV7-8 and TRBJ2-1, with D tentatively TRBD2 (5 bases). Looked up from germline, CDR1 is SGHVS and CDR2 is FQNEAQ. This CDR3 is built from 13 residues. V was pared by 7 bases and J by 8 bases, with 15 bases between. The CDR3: CASTPGLRDEQFF. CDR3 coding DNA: TGTGCCAGCACCCCGGGATTGCGCGATGAGCAGTTCTTC.

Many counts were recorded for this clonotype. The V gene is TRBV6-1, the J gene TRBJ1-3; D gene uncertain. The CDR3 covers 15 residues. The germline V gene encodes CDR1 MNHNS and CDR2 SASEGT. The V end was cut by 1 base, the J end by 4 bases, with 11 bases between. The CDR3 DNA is TGTGCCAGCAGTGAAGTTCGGACGATGGGAAACACCATATATTTT. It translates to CASSEVRTMGNTIYF.

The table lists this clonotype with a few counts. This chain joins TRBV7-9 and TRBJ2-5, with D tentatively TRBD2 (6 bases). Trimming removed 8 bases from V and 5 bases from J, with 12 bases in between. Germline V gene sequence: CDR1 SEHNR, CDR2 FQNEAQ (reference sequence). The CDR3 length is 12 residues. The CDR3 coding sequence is TGTGCCAGCGCGGGGAAGGAGGAGACCCAGTACTTC. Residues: CASAGKEETQYF. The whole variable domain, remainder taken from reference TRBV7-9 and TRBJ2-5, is DTGVSQNPRHKITKRGQNVTFRCDPISEHNRLYWYRQTLGQGPEFLTYFQNEAQLEKSRLLSDRFSAERPKGSFSTLEIQRTEQGDSAMYLCASAGKEETQYFGPGTRLLVL.

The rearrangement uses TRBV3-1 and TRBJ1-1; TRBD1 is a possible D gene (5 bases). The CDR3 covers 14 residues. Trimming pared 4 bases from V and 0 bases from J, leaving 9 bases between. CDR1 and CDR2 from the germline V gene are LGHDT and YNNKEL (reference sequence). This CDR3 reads CASSPRVLNTEAFF. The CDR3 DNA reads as TGTGCCAGCAGCCCCAGGGTTTTGAACACTGAAGCTTTCTTT.

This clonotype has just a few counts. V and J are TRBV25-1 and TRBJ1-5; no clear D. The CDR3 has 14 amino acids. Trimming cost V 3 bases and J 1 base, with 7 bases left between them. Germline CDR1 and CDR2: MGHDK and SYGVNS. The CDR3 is CASSEYQSNQPQHF. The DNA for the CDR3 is TGTGCCAGCAGTGAGTACCAAAGCAATCAGCCCCAGCATTTT.

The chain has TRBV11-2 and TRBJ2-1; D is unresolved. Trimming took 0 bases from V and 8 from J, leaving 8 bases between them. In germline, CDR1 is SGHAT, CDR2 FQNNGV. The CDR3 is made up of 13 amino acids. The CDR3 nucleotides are TGTGCCAGCAGCTTAGAACTCAGGCATGAGCAGTTCTTC. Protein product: CASSLELRHEQFF.

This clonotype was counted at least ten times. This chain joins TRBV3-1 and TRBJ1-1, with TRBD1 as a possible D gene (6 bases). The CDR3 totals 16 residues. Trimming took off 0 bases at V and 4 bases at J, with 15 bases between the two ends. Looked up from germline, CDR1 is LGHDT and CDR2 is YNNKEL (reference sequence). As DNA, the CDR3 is TGTGCCAGCAGCCAAGAACTTACGGGGGCGAGCACTGAAGCTTTCTTT. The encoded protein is CASSQELTGASTEAFF.

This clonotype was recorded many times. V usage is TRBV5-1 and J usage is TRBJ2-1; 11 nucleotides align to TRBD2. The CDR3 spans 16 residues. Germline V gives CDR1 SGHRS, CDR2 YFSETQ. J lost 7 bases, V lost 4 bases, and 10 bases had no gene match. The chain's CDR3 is CASSPRLAGTPNEQFF. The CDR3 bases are TGCGCCAGCAGCCCGCGACTAGCGGGAACTCCAAATGAGCAGTTCTTC.

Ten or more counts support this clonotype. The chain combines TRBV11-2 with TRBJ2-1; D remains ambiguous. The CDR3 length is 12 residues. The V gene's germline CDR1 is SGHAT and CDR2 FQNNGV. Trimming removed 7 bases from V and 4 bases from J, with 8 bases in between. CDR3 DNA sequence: TGTGCCAGCACCCCGGGTTACAATGAGCAGTTCTTC. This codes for CASTPGYNEQFF.

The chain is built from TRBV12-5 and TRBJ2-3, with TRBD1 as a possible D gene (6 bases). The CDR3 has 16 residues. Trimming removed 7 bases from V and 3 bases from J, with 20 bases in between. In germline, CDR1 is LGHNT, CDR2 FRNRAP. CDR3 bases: TGTGCTAGTGTCCGCCGAGGACAGTCCTGGACAGATACGCAGTATTTT. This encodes CASVRRGQSWTDTQYF.

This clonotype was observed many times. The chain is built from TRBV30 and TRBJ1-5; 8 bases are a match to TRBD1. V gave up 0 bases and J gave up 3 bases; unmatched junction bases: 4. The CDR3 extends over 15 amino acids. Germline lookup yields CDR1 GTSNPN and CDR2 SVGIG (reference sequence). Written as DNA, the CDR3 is TGTGCCTGGAGTGTACGGACAGGGTACAATCAGCCCCAGCATTTT. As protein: CAWSVRTGYNQPQHF.

CDR3 amino acids: CASRIGPSSYEQYF. The CDR3 nucleotides are TGTGCCAGCAGAATTGGCCCAAGCTCCTACGAGCAGTACTTC. The V gene is TRBV7-2, the J gene TRBJ2-7; D is uncertain. CDR3 length: 14 residues. Germline values: CDR1 SGHTA, CDR2 FQGNSA. V shed 6 bases and J shed 0 bases, with 12 bases lying between them.